One and the same sample provided the 21 T cell receptor beta chains below, sequenced in a study of identical twins. Each CDR3 protein is one row after TCRdb ran MiXCR on the 5' RACE reads. Counted here are roughly 700,000 distinct CDR3 sequences, under 9% occurring once; the ten biggest clones make up 0.75% to 1%. The sample was also linked to a second study, of yellow fever vaccine responses in identical twins.

The sequencing input was PBMCs. These TCRs come from a woman between 18 and 29 years old in good health.

This clonotype has at least ten counts. The chain couples TRBV2 to TRBJ2-5; D remains unclear. The CDR3 covers 11 residues. Germline loops: CDR1 SNHLY, CDR2 FYNNEI. The ends were cut back, 5 bases at V and 5 bases at J, with 6 bases in the middle. CDR3: CASSTVETQYF. In DNA, the CDR3 is TGTGCCAGCAGTACTGTGGAGACCCAGTACTTC.

The V and J genes are TRBV11-2 and TRBJ2-7; 8 nucleotides line up with TRBD2. V shed 3 bases, J shed 7 bases, and the junction held 8 bases outside the gene matches. The CDR3 spans 14 residues. Germline V gene sequence: CDR1 SGHAT, CDR2 FQNNGV. Written as DNA, the CDR3 is TGTGCCAGCAGCTTGCGGCGGGAGGTTCGTGAGCAGTACTTC. As protein: CASSLRREVREQYF.

The V and J genes are TRBV4-3 and TRBJ2-1; no firm D call. The V gene lost 4 bases and the J gene lost 10 bases, with 11 bases spanning the gap. The CDR3 loop spans 12 amino acids. CDR1 and CDR2 (germline): LGHNA, YSLEER. The CDR3 here is CASSRNIGEQFF. The CDR3 DNA is TGCGCCAGCAGCCGCAACATAGGGGAGCAGTTCTTC.

The chain combines TRBV2 with TRBJ2-3; D possibly corresponds to TRBD1 (5 bases). The CDR3 sequence is 13 residues long. Trimming took 5 bases from V and 5 from J, leaving 11 bases between them. Germline CDR1 SNHLY, CDR2 FYNNEI. DNA for the CDR3: TGTGCCAGCAGTCCCAGGGATGGAGATACGCAGTATTTT. Translating gives CASSPRDGDTQYF.

J is TRBJ2-2 and V is TRBV4-3; 9 bases agree with TRBD1. V lost 8 bases, J lost 6 bases, and 10 bases stayed unmatched. CDR1 and CDR2 from the germline V gene are LGHNA and YSLEER. The CDR3 is made up of 15 amino acids. Written as DNA, the CDR3 is TGCGCCAGCGGTTCCGGGACAGGGTTACCCGGGGAGCTGTTTTTT. This encodes CASGSGTGLPGELFF.

This clonotype was counted many times. The DNA for the CDR3 is TGTGCCAGCAGTATCCCGGGGACCGCGGGTGGCTACACCTTC. It is translated as CASSIPGTAGGYTF. The chain recombines TRBV28 with TRBJ1-2; tentatively, D is TRBD1 (5 bases). The V end lost 5 bases, the J end lost 7 bases, and 17 bases lay between the germline ends. This CDR3 contains 14 residues. Per the germline V gene, CDR1 is MDHEN and CDR2 is SYDVKM.

In its sample, this clonotype was seen many times. This rearrangement joins TRBV15 to TRBJ2-7; D is undetermined. Germline V gene data show CDR1 as LNHNV and CDR2 as YYDKDF (reference sequence). V lost 6 bases, J lost 0 bases, and 3 bases lay in between. The CDR3 contains 11 residues. CDR3 DNA: TGTGCCACCAGGGACTCCTACGAGCAGTACTTC. It yields the protein CATRDSYEQYF. The full variable domain, in which reference TRBV15 and TRBJ2-7 provide the parts outside the CDR3, is DAMVIQNPRYQVTQFGKPVTLSCSQTLNHNVMYWYQQKSSQAPKLLFHYYDKDFNNEADTPDNFQSRRPNTSFCFLDIRSPGLGDTAMYLCATRDSYEQYFGPGTRLTVT.

This clonotype was found a few times. The chain is built from TRBV4-3 and TRBJ2-3, with a weak D call TRBD2 (6 bases). The V gene lost 0 bases and the J gene lost 7 bases, with 17 bases spanning the gap. This CDR3 is built from 16 residues. The germline V gene encodes CDR1 LGHNA and CDR2 YSLEER. The CDR3 spells CASSQDWRGEGNTQYF. Written as DNA, the CDR3 is TGCGCCAGCAGCCAAGATTGGCGGGGAGAGGGAAATACGCAGTATTTT.

This clonotype was detected a few times. V gene TRBV7-9 combines with J gene TRBJ2-2; possibly TRBD2 for D (5 bases). This CDR3 region has 15 residues. V was clipped by 0 bases and J by 7 bases, with 12 bases between them. The V gene's germline CDR1 is SEHNR and CDR2 FQNEAQ (reference sequence). CDR3 in amino acids: CASSLAPGLIGELFF. The CDR3, as DNA: TGTGCCAGCAGCTTAGCTCCAGGACTGATCGGGGAGCTGTTTTTT.

This clonotype showed up many times. This chain links TRBV12-3 or TRBV12-4 with TRBJ2-5; no definite D call. The germline V and J ends were trimmed by 3 bases and 2 bases, with 7 bases remaining between them. CDR3 length equals 13 residues. The CDR3 spells CASSFSGQETQYF. CDR3 nucleotides: TGTGCCAGCAGTTTCTCTGGACAAGAGACCCAGTACTTC.

This clonotype turned up a few times. This chain joins TRBV3-1 and TRBJ2-7, with D possibly being TRBD1 (6 bases). V lost 4 bases and J 3 bases, leaving 16 bases between the germline ends. The CDR3 sequence is 15 residues long. From germline, CDR1 is LGHDT and CDR2 YNNKEL (reference sequence). CDR3 sequence (DNA): TGTGCCAGCAGCCCTAAGAGGGGGACGGGCTACGAGCAGTACTTC. Translation gives CASSPKRGTGYEQYF.

The chain couples TRBV27 to TRBJ2-7; 10 bases fit TRBD2. Trimming took 5 bases from V and 3 from J; bases not matched to a gene: 4. This CDR3 comprises 14 residues. The V gene's germline CDR1 is MNHEY and CDR2 SMNVEV (reference sequence). The DNA for the CDR3 is TGTGCCAGCAGTCCTATAGCGGGGGGCTACGAGCAGTACTTC. Translating it yields CASSPIAGGYEQYF.

There are a few counts of this clonotype. The CDR3 reads CASSPQGASGGAYEQYF. For the CDR3, the DNA is TGTGCCAGCAGCCCTCAGGGCGCTAGCGGGGGGGCCTACGAGCAGTACTTC. This chain joins TRBV7-2 and TRBJ2-7; 12 bases are shared with TRBD2. V shed 5 bases and J 2 bases; nucleotides not matched to a gene: 10. The CDR3 is made up of 17 amino acids. Per the germline V gene, CDR1 is SGHTA and CDR2 is FQGNSA.

The CDR3 sequence is CASSPRLAGGYQETQYF. For the CDR3, the DNA is TGTGCCAGTAGTCCGCGACTAGCGGGGGGGTACCAAGAGACCCAGTACTTC. J is TRBJ2-5 and V is TRBV19; 14 nucleotides line up with TRBD2. V lost 5 bases, J lost 0 bases, and 5 bases stayed unmatched. The CDR3 length is 17 residues. Germline loops: CDR1 LNHDA, CDR2 SQIVND (reference sequence). The full variable domain, rest sourced from reference TRBV19 and TRBJ2-5, is DGGITQSPKYLFRKEGQNVTLSCEQNLNHDAMYWYRQDPGQGLRLIYYSQIVNDFQKGDIAEGYSVSREKKESFPLTVTSAQKNPTAFYLCASSPRLAGGYQETQYFGPGTRLLVL.

This clonotype was detected many times. The genes are TRBV12-3 or TRBV12-4 and TRBJ2-6; no reliable D call. The CDR3 is 13 amino acids. V lost 9 bases and J 2 bases, leaving 8 bases between the germline ends. The CDR3 reads CASTLAGANVLTF. In DNA form, the CDR3 reads TGTGCCAGTACATTGGCTGGGGCCAACGTCCTGACTTTC.

About this clonotype itself: A junction end diverges from the germline sequence, so it may reflect a read error. The chain recombines TRBV7-6 with TRBJ2-7; 11 bases align to TRBD2. This CDR3 comprises 21 residues. Germline-derived CDR1 and CDR2 are SGHVS and FNYEAQ. In DNA form, the CDR3 reads TGTGCTAGCAGCCTAAGCAACTCTAGCGGGAGGTACTTACAACCTATAGACGAGCAGTACTTC. Translating it yields CASSLSNSSGRYLQPIDEQYF.

A few counts support this clonotype. The chain joins TRBV28 to TRBJ2-7; TRBD1 might be the D (7 bases). This CDR3 has 19 residues. V lost 2 bases, J lost 3 bases, and 26 bases lay in between. CDR1 and CDR2 from the germline V gene are MDHEN and SYDVKM. Here the CDR3 reads CASSLGGPRGAGGVYEQYF. Written as DNA, the CDR3 is TGTGCCAGCAGTTTAGGGGGACCCAGGGGGGCAGGAGGGGTCTACGAGCAGTACTTC.

This clonotype was detected only a few times. The chain carries TRBV14 and TRBJ2-7, with no clear D. V lost 0 bases, J lost 3 bases, and 15 bases lay in between. The CDR3 is made up of 16 amino acids. The germline CDR1 and CDR2 sequences are SGHDN and FVKESK. Here the CDR3 reads CASSQEDYGSNYEQYF. CDR3 bases: TGTGCCAGCAGCCAAGAGGATTACGGGTCCAACTACGAGCAGTACTTC.

The CDR3 DNA reads as TGCAGCGTTGAACAGGGGCCTAACTATGGCTACACCTTC. Encoded protein: CSVEQGPNYGYTF. The chain joins TRBV29-1 to TRBJ1-2, with D perhaps matching TRBD1 (6 bases). Germline V CDR1 and CDR2: SQVTM, ANQGSEA. V was clipped by 2 bases and J by 0 bases, with 7 bases between them. CDR3 length: 13 residues.

Only a few counts were recorded for this clonotype. This chain joins TRBV12-3 or TRBV12-4 and TRBJ1-1; 9 nucleotides align to TRBD1. The trim removed 6 bases at V and 7 bases at J, leaving 3 bases unmatched. The CDR3 has 12 residues. The CDR3 loop reads CASSWDRVEAFF. The CDR3 DNA is TGTGCCAGCAGCTGGGACAGGGTTGAAGCTTTCTTT.

This clonotype was observed many times. The chain couples TRBV15 to TRBJ2-6; a possible D gene is TRBD1 (5 bases). Germline-derived CDR1 and CDR2 are LNHNV and YYDKDF (reference sequence). V lost 5 bases and J lost 0, with 11 bases in between. CDR3 length: 16 residues. The CDR3 DNA reads TGTGCCACCAGCCCCGCCAGGGACTCTGGGGCCAACGTCCTGACTTTC. This codes for CATSPARDSGANVLTF.